This T cell receptor beta chain came from a study of CD8 T cells in Susac syndrome. Across the whole study: The Susac syndrome patients were therapy-naive, on corticosteroids, or on intravenous immunoglobulin alone at blood draw.

The RNA input was roughly 0.5 to 1 ug, and it was reverse transcribed with random hexamers. The TCR beta CDR3 was amplified by immunoSEQ multiplex PCR across 54 Vbeta, 13 Jbeta. From the immunoSEQ multiplex PCR reads, TCRdb called clonotypes with MiXCR, one entry per CDR3 protein. The sample contains some 150,000 distinct CDR3 sequences, 90% to 95% of which appear only once. Sequencing of TCR beta was performed on blood CD8+ T cells and on blood CD4+ T cells. Isolation of CD8+ and CD4+ T cells was performed negatively, whereas enrichment of TEMRA cells was done by FACS. V was shortened by 4 bases and J by 4 bases, with 10 bases between the two germline ends. Germline CDR1 is SQVTM and CDR2 is ANQGSEA. The CDR3 runs 13 residues.

This receptor was identified in a human donor with Susac syndrome. This chain joins TRBV29-1 and TRBJ1-4; unclear D gene. The sample consisted of CD4+ T cells from PBMCs. CDR3 sequence reads: CSVASAFNEKLFF. CDR3 nucleotide sequence: TGCAGCGTTGCGTCCGCTTTTAATGAAAAACTGTTTTTT.